This T cell receptor (beta chain) was sequenced for a study of response to subunit inactivated influenza vaccine. Findings and caveats of the study: New T cells are recruited in small numbers by each seasonal influenza vaccination, according to the authors' suggestion.

In TCRdb, the RT-PCR reads were re-called with MiXCR into one record per CDR3 protein. The repertoire holds approximately 290,000 distinct CDR3 sequences, with around 20% as singletons. Germline V gene data show CDR1 as MDHEN and CDR2 as SYDVKM. The V gene lost 2 bases and the J gene lost 0 bases, with 11 bases spanning the gap. This CDR3 is 15 amino acids long. This clonotype has a handful of counts. Its antigen is unknown. The sequence came from a man between 50 and 69 years old who received an inactivated influenza vaccine. The sequences come from PBMCs from blood, collected 21 months after vaccination. The chain uses TRBV28 and TRBJ2-7; D perhaps matches TRBD2 (6 bases). The CDR3 nucleotides are TGTGCCAGCAGTTTACTAGCGTCAAGCTCCTACGAGCAGTACTTC. Translating it yields CASSLLASSSYEQYF.